This T cell receptor (beta chain) was obtained from a study of blood T cells in healthy people across ages. General observations from the study: Diversity figures derived from one million T cells were judged to underestimate the true value.

In this sample, this clonotype turned up a few times. Its antigen is as yet unknown. Next came a second PCR, run for about 6 to 11 cycles, which used a sample-barcoded 5' primer along with a J-beta primer mix. Carrying 12 random nucleotides, a template-switch adaptor labeled each individual cDNA molecule. One entry per CDR3 protein, called by TCRdb with MiXCR from the 5' RACE reads. The repertoire has fewer than 1,200,000 distinct CDR3 sequences, around 27% of them found once; the top ten carry about 0.69%. Germline lookup yields CDR1 MDHEN and CDR2 SYDVKM. The CDR3 consists of 11 residues. Trimming took off 7 bases at V and 4 bases at J, with 7 bases between the two ends. The data also belong to a second study, concerning T cells of mothers and their children. From that study: Mothers yielded over 9 million CDR3 reads, children some 3 million each. T cell clones that were persistent and microchimeric went undetected.

The chain joins TRBV28 to TRBJ1-2; D remains unclear. Sequencing was performed on blood. The clonotype comes from a girl aged 2-10 years in good health. CDR3 DNA sequence: TGTGCCAGCAACGGTATCTATGGCTACACCTTC. It translates to CASNGIYGYTF.